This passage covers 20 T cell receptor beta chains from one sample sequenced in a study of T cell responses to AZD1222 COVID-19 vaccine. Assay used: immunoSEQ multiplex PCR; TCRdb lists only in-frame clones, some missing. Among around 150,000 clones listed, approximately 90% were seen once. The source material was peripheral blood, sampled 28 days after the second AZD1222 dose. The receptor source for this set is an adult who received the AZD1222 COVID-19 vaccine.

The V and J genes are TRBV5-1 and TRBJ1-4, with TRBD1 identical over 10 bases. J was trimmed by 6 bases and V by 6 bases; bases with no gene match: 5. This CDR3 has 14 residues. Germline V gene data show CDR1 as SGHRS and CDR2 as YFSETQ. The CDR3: CASNKDRGDEKLFF. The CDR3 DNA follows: TGCGCCAGCAACAAGGACAGGGGGGATGAAAAACTGTTTTTT.

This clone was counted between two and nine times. Here the CDR3 DNA reads TGTGCCAGCAGCAGAGCGAGGGAATGGGACACTGAAGCTTTCTTT. It translates to CASSRAREWDTEAFF. V usage is TRBV3-1 (or the pseudogene TRBV3-2) and J usage is TRBJ1-1; no reliable D call. Germline V CDR1 and CDR2: LGHDT, YNNKEL (reference sequence). Deletions cut 5 bases from V and 3 bases from J, with 16 bases between. This CDR3 comprises 15 residues.

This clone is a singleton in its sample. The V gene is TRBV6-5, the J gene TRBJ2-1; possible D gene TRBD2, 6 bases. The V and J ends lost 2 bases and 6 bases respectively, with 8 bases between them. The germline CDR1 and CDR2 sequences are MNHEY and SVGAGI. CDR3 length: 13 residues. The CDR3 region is CASSYDGGNEQFF. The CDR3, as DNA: TGTGCCAGCAGTTACGACGGGGGCAATGAGCAGTTCTTC.

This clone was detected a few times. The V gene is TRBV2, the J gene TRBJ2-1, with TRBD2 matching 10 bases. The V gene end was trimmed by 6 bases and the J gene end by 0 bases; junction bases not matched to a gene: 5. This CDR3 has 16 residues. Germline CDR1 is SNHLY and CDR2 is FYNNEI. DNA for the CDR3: TGTGCCAGCAGCGGACTAGCGGTGAGCTCCTACAATGAGCAGTTCTTC. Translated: CASSGLAVSSYNEQFF.

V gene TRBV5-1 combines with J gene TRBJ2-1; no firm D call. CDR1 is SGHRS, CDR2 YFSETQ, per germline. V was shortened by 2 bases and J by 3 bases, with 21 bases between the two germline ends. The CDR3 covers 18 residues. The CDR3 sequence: CASSLDSGWSADYNEQFF. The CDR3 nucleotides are TGCGCCAGCAGCTTAGATTCGGGTTGGAGCGCCGACTACAATGAGCAGTTCTTC.

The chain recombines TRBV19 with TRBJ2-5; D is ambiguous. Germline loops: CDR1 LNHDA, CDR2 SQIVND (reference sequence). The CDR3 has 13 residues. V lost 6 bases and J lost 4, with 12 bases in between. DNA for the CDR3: TGTGCCAGTAGAAGGGCGGTCCGAGAGACCCAGTACTTC. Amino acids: CASRRAVRETQYF.

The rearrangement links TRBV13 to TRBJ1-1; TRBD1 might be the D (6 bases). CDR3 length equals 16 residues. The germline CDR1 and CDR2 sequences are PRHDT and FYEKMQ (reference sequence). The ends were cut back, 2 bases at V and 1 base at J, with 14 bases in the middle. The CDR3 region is CASSLRTALSNTEAFF. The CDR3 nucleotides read TGTGCCAGCAGCTTAAGGACAGCGCTTTCGAACACTGAAGCTTTCTTT.

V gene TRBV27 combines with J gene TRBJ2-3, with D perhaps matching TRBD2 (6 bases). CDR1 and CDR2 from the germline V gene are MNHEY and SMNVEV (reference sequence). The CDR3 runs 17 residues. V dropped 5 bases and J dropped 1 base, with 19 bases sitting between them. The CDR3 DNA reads TGTGCCAGCAGTGAACTTCTAGTATCGGGAGGCACAGATACGCAGTATTTT. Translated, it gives CASSELLVSGGTDTQYF.

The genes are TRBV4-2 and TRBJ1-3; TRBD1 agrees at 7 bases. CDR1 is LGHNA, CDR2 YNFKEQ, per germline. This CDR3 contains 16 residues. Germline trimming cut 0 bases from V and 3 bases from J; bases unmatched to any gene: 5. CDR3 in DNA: TGTGCCAGCAGCCAAGATATAGGGGGCGGTGGAAACACCATATATTTT. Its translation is CASSQDIGGGGNTIYF.

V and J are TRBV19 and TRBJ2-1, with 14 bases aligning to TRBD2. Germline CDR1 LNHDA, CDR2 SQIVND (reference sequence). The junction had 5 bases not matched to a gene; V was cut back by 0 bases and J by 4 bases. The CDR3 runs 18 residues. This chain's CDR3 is CASSIDQGLAGVYNEQFF. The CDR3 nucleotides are TGTGCCAGTAGTATAGATCAGGGACTAGCGGGAGTATACAATGAGCAGTTCTTC.

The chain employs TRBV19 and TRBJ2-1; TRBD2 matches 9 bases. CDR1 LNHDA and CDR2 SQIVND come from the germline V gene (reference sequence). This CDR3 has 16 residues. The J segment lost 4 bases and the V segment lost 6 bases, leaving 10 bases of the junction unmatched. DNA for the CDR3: TGTGCCAGTAGACCAGATTCTAGCGGGGCGTACAATGAGCAGTTCTTC. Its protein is CASRPDSSGAYNEQFF.

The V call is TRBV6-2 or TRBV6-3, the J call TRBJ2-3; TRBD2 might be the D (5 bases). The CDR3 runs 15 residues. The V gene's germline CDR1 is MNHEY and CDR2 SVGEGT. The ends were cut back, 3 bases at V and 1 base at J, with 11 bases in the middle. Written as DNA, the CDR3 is TGTGCCAGCAGTTATTCTCGGGGAGGCACAGATACGCAGTATTTT. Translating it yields CASSYSRGGTDTQYF.

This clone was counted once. CDR3 residues: CASKSPGGALEAFF. DNA for the CDR3: TGTGCCAGCAAAAGCCCGGGGGGCGCCCTCGAAGCTTTCTTT. The chain carries TRBV6-5 and TRBJ1-1; D possibly corresponds to TRBD1 (6 bases). The CDR3 contains 14 residues. Between the trimmed V and J ends, which lost 7 bases and 8 bases, there was a span of 20 bases. CDR1 MNHEY and CDR2 SVGAGI come from the germline V gene.

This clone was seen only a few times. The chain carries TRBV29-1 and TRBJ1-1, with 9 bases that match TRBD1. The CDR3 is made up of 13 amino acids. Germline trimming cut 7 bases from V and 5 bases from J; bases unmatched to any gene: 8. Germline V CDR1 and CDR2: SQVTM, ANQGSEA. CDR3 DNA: TGCAGCGCATTTAGGGACAGGGAAACTGAAGCTTTCTTT. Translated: CSAFRDRETEAFF.

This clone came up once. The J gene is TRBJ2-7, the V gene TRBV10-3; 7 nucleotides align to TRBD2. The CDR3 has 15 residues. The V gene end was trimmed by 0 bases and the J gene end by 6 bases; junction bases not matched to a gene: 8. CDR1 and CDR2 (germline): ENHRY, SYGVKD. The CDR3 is CAISESSLPGGEQYF. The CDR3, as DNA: TGTGCCATCAGTGAGTCGTCTTTACCGGGAGGCGAGCAGTACTTC.

The CDR3 here is CASSLTQETQYF. CDR3 nucleotides: TGTGCCAGCAGTTTGACGCAAGAGACCCAGTACTTC. The chain has TRBV12-3 or TRBV12-4 and TRBJ2-5; no clear D gene. Trimming took 3 bases from V and 2 from J, leaving 4 bases between them. The CDR3 totals 12 residues.

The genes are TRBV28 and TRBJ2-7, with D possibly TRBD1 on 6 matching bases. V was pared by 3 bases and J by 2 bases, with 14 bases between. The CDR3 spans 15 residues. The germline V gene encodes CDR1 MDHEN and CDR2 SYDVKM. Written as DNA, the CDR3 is TGTGCCAGCAGTTTGCTCGGGACAAACACCTACGAGCAGTACTTC. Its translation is CASSLLGTNTYEQYF.

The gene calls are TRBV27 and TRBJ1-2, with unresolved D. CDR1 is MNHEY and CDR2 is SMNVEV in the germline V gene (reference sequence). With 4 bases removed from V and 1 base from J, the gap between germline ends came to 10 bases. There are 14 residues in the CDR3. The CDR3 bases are TGTGCCAGCAGTTATCTACCTCTTAACTATGGCTACACCTTC. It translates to CASSYLPLNYGYTF.

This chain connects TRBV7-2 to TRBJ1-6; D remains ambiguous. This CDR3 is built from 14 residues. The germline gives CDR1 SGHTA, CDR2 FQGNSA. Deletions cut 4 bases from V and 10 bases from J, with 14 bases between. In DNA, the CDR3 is TGTGCCAGCAGCTCCGGCCTATGGGAATCACCCCTCCACTTT. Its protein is CASSSGLWESPLHF.

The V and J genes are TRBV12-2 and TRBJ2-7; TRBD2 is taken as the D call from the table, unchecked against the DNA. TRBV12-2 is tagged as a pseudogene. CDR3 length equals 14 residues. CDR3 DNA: TGTGCAAGTCGCTTAGCACCCCACATGAGGGAGCAGTACTTC. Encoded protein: CASRLAPHMREQYF.